One T cell receptor beta chain is described in this entry. This entry belongs to a study of cytomegalovirus exposure and HLA in healthy donors. On the study more broadly: The early release's HLA-typed donors yielded some 85 million unique TCRs.

The PCR employed 60 Vbeta primers together with 13 Jbeta primers. Generated by immunoSEQ multiplex PCR, the TCRdb table keeps only in-frame clones and is missing some. The table includes over 120,000 clones, over 70% detected once. The TCR originated in a man in his forties in good health and CMV-seronegative. Input material: PBMCs.

The CDR3 loop reads CASSPRGGGFTDTQYF. The DNA of the CDR3 is TGTGCCAGCAGCCCCAGGGGCGGGGGCTTCACAGATACGCAGTATTTT. The chain links TRBV11-3 to TRBJ2-3, with D maybe TRBD2 (7 bases). Germline V gene sequence: CDR1 SGHNT, CDR2 YENEEA. V was cut by 5 bases and J by 2 bases, with 17 bases left in between. This CDR3 region has 16 residues. Filled out from reference TRBV11-3 and TRBJ2-3, the complete variable domain reads EAGVVQSPRYKIIEKKQPVAFWCNPISGHNTLYWYLQNLGQGPELLIRYENEEAVDDSQLPKDRFSAERLKGVDSTLKIQPAELGDSAVYLCASSPRGGGFTDTQYFGPGTRLTVL.